This TCR beta chain was sequenced in a study of blood T cell repertoires in COVID-19. Study-wide background: COVID-19 samples, acute and convalescent, were from the United States, Italy and Spain. Sources were T cells, B-cell-depleted T cells, or PBMCs; the material itself was cDNA or gDNA.

This clone has a handful of counts. The authors' processing: From reference gene primer amplification, estimates of nucleated cell counts were derived. Sequenced by immunoSEQ multiplex PCR; TCRdb stores in-frame clones only, minus some. V and J calls plus clone size are reproduced from that table; the DNA served to infer D and trimming. This table has just over 350,000 clones, 86% appearing once. V was clipped by 3 bases and J by 0 bases; unmatched bases: 5. The CDR3 has 16 residues. Germline V gene lookup returns CDR1 LGHNA and CDR2 YNFKEQ. What was sequenced was peripheral blood. This chain connects TRBV4-2 to TRBJ2-1, with 7 bases matching TRBD2. The TCR comes from an older woman with COVID-19, enrolled during active disease. The CDR3, as DNA: TGTGCCAGCAGCCAGGAACTAGCGTCCTCCTACAATGAGCAGTTCTTC. The encoded protein is CASSQELASSYNEQFF.